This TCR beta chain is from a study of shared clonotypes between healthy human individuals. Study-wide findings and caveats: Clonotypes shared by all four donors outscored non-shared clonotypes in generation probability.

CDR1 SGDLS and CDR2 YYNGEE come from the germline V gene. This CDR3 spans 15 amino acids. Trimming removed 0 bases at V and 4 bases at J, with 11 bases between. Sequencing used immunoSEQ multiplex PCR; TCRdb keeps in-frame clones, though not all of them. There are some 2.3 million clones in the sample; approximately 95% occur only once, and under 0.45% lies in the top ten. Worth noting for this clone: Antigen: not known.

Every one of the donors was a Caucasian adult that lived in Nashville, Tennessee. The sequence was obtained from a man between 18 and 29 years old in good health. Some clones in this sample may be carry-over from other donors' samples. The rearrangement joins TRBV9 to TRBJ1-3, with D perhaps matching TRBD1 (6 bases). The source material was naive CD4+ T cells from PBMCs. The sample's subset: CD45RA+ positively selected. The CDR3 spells CASSVDRVSGNTIYF. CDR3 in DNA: TGTGCCAGCAGCGTAGACAGGGTATCAGGAAACACCATATATTTT.